This T cell receptor beta chain was identified during a study of cytomegalovirus exposure and HLA in healthy donors. V shed 4 bases, J shed 4 bases, and the junction held 8 bases outside the gene matches. This CDR3 is built from 16 residues. Germline-derived CDR1 and CDR2 are SNHLY and FYNNEI. The PCR was carried out with 60 Vbeta primers and 13 Jbeta primers. The table came from immunoSEQ multiplex PCR; TCRdb's copy has only in-frame clones and leaves some out. The data contain some 130,000 clones, about four fifths of them seen just once; the ten biggest clones take up less than 5%. The clonotype comes from a man aged 25-45 years in good health. The sample comprised PBMCs. This chain joins TRBV2 and TRBJ2-2, with 8 bases matching TRBD1. CDR3 DNA sequence: TGTGCCAGCAGTGCGGGCCCCGGACAGGGCACCGGGGAGCTGTTTTTT. Translation: CASSAGPGQGTGELFF.